This record looks at one T cell receptor (beta chain) sequence and its context. Its specificity is not known. These data come from a study of pediatric ulcerative colitis. Samples were sequenced at Survey level, maximum 500,000 reads. The assay was immunoSEQ multiplex PCR, and TCRdb's table has in-frame clones only and misses some. Of about 36,000 clones in the sample, roughly 73% were seen once. The rectum was sampled with one to two pinch biopsies at colonoscopy. Study-wide results and limits: This repertoire reflects total lymphocytes rather than subpopulations like regulatory T cells. Two rectal CDR3 clonotypes occurred in all ulcerative colitis patients.

The receptor was isolated from a boy aged 10-17 years with moderate ulcerative colitis. Sequencing used gut tissue.

The CDR3 DNA follows: TGCGCCAGCAGCCGTGTAATCCGGGACAGTTACAATGAGCAGTTCTTC. Its translation is CASSRVIRDSYNEQFF. The gene calls are TRBV5-1 and TRBJ2-1; 7 bases are a match to TRBD1. The CDR3 contains 16 residues. CDR1 is SGHRS, CDR2 YFSETQ, per germline. The junction had 11 bases not matched to a gene; V was cut back by 4 bases and J by 4 bases.